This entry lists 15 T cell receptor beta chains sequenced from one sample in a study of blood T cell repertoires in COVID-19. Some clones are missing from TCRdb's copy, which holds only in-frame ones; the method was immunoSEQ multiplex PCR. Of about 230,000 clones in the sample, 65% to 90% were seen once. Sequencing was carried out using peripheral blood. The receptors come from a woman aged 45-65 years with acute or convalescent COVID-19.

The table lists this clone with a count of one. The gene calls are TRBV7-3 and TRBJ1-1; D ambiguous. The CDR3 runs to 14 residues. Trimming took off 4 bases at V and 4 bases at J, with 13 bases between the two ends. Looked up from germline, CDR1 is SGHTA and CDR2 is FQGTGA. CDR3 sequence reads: CASSSTGGVTEAFF. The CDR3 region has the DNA TGTGCCAGCAGCTCTACGGGTGGTGTCACTGAAGCTTTCTTT. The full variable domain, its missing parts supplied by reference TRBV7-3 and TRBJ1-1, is GAGVSQTPSNKVTEKGKYVELRCDPISGHTALYWYRQSLGQGPEFLIYFQGTGAADDSGLPNDRFFAVRPEGSVSTLKIQRTERGDSAVYLCASSSTGGVTEAFFGQGTRLTVV.

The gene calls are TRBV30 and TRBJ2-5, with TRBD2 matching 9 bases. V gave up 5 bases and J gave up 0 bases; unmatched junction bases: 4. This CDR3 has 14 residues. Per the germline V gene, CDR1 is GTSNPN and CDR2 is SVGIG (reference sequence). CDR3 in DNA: TGTGCCTGGCAAGCGGGAGGCCACCAAGAGACCCAGTACTTC. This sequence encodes CAWQAGGHQETQYF.

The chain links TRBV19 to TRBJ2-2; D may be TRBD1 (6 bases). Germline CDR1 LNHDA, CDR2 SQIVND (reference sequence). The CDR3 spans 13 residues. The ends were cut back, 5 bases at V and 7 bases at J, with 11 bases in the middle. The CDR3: CASSVQGFGELFF. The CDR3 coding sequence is TGTGCCAGTAGTGTACAGGGATTCGGGGAGCTGTTTTTT.

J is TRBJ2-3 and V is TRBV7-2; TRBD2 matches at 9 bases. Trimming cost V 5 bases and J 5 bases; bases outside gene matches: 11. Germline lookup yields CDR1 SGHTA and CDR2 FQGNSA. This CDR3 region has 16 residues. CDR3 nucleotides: TGTGCCAGCAGCCCAGGCGTCGTAGCGGGGGTAGATACGCAGTATTTT. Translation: CASSPGVVAGVDTQYF. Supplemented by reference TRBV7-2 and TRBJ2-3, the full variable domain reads GAGVSQSPSNKVTEKGKDVELRCDPISGHTALYWYRQSLGQGLEFLIYFQGNSAPDKSGLPSDRFSAERTGGSVSTLTIQRTQQEDSAVYLCASSPGVVAGVDTQYFGPGTRLTVL.

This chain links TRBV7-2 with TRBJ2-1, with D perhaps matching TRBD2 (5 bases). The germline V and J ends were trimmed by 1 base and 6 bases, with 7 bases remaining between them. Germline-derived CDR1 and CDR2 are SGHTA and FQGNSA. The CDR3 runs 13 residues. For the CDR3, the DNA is TGTGCCAGCAGCTTAGACGGAGGCAATGAGCAGTTCTTC. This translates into CASSLDGGNEQFF.

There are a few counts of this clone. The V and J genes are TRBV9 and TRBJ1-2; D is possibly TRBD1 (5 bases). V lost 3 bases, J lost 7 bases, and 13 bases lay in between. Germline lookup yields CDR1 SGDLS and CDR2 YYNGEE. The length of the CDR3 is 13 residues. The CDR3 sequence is CASSGGYSFGYTF. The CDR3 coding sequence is TGTGCCAGCAGCGGGGGCTACTCCTTTGGCTACACCTTC.

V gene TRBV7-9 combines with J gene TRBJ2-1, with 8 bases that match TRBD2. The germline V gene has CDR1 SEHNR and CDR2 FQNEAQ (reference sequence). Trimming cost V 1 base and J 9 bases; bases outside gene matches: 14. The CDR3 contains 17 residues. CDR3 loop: CASSLGTGGGPVSEQFF. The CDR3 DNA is TGTGCCAGCAGCTTAGGGACCGGCGGGGGGCCCGTCAGTGAGCAGTTCTTC.

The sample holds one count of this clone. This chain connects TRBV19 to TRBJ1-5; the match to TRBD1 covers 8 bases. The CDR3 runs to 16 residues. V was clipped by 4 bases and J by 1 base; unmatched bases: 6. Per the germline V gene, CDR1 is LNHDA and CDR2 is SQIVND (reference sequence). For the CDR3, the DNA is TGTGCCAGTAGTAGCCTACGACAGGGGAGCAATCAGCCCCAGCATTTT. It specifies CASSSLRQGSNQPQHF.

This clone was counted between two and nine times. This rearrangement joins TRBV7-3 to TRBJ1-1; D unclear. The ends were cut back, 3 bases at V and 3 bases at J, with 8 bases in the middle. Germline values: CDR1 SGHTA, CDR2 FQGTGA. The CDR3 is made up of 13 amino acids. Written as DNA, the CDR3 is TGTGCCAGCAGCTTCGGGAGGGACACTGAAGCTTTCTTT. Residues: CASSFGRDTEAFF.

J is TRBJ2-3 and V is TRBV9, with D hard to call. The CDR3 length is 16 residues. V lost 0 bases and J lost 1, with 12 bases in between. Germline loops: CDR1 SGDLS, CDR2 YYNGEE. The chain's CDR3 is CASSVGSGYGTDTQYF. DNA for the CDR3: TGTGCCAGCAGCGTAGGGTCCGGGTACGGCACAGATACGCAGTATTTT.

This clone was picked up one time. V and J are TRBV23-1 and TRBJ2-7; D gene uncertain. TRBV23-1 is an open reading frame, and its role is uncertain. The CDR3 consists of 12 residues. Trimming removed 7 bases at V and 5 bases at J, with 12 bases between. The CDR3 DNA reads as TGCGCCAGCAAAACCGGGTTAGACGAGCAGTACTTC. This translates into CASKTGLDEQYF.

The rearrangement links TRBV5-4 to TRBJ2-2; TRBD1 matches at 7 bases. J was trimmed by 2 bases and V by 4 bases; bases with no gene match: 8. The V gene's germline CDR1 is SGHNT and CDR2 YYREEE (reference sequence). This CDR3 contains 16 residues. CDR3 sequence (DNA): TGTGCCAGCAGCCATGGACAGGCCCGTAACACCGGGGAGCTGTTTTTT. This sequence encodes CASSHGQARNTGELFF.

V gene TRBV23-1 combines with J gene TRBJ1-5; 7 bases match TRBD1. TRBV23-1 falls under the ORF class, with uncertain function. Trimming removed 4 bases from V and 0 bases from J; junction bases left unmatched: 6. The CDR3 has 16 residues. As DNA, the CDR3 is TGCGCCAGCAGTCCGGGGACAGCATATAGCAATCAGCCCCAGCATTTT. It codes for CASSPGTAYSNQPQHF.

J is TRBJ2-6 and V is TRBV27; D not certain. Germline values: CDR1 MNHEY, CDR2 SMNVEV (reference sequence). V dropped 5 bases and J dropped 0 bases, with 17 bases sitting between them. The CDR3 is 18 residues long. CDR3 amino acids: CASSPVAAELSGANVLTF. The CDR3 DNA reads TGTGCCAGCAGTCCAGTTGCGGCCGAGCTCTCTGGGGCCAACGTCCTGACTTTC.

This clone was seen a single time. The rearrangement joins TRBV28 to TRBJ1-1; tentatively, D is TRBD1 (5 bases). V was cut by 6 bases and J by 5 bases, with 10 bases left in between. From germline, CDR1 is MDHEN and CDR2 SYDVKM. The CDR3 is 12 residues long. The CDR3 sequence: CASRQQVTEAFF. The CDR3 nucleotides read TGTGCCAGCAGACAACAGGTGACTGAAGCTTTCTTT.